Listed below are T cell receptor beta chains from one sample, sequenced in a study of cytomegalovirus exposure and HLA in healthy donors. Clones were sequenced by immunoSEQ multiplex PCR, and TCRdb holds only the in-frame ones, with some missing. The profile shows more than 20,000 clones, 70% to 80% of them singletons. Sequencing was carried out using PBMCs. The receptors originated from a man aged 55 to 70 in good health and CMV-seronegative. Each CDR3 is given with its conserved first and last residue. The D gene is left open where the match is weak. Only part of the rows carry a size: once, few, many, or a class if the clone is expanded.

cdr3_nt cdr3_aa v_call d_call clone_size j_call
TGTGCCAGCAGTTACTACCGGGGAAGTGGCTACACCTTC CASSYYRGSGYTF TRBV6-5 NA NA TRBJ1-2
TGTGCCTACACGCCCACCTACAATGAGCAGTTCTTC CAYTPTYNEQFF TRBV30 NA NA TRBJ2-1
TGTGCCAGCAGCTTTCCTAGCCTAAGCACAGATACGCAGTATTTT CASSFPSLSTDTQYF TRBV11-3 NA NA TRBJ2-3
TGTCCCAGCAGGCCCGGGACAGGGGGCTTCTATGGCTACACCTTC CPSRPGTGGFYGYTF TRBV6-5 TRBD1 NA TRBJ1-2
TGTGCCAGCACTACGCCGGGACAGCCAACCTACGAGCAGTACTTC CASTTPGQPTYEQYF TRBV5-5 TRBD1 NA TRBJ2-7
TGTGCCAGCAGCTTAGGCGGATTTGGAAACACCATATATTTT CASSLGGFGNTIYF TRBV7-9 NA NA TRBJ1-3
TGTGCCAGCAGTGACGAGCGGGGGGCCCCCGGGGAGCTGTTTTTT CASSDERGAPGELFF TRBV6-4 TRBD2 NA TRBJ2-2
TGTGCCAGCAGCTTAAGCCGGGAACAGGGTGAAGCTTTCTTT CASSLSREQGEAFF TRBV7-2 NA NA TRBJ1-1
TGTGCCAGCAGTTACCCGCGGGGGGGGCGTTACGAGCAGTACTTC CASSYPRGGRYEQYF TRBV6-5 TRBD2 NA TRBJ2-7
TGTGCCAGCAGGCCGGGACTAGCGGGTTCCGGGGAGCTGTTTTTT CASRPGLAGSGELFF TRBV9 TRBD2 NA TRBJ2-2
TGTGCCAGCAGCAACACAGGGACACGCGGCTACACCTTC CASSNTGTRGYTF TRBV5-4 NA NA TRBJ1-2
TGTGCCAGCAGTTATACGGGGGGACTAAACACAGATACGCAGTATTTT CASSYTGGLNTDTQYF TRBV6-5 TRBD2 NA TRBJ2-3
TGTGCCTGGGAGAGGACAGAAACCTACGAGCAGTACTTC CAWERTETYEQYF TRBV30 NA NA TRBJ2-7
TGTGCCAGCAGCTTGGTGGGAGCGGGGGTTGGCAATGAGCAGTTCTTC CASSLVGAGVGNEQFF TRBV7-6 TRBD2 NA TRBJ2-1
TGTGCCTGGACGTCCGGACAGCTAGGGTCGGGCGAGCAGTACTTC CAWTSGQLGSGEQYF TRBV30 NA NA TRBJ2-7
TGTGCTAGCAGCTTTGGGCAGGGCACTGAAGCTTTCTTT CASSFGQGTEAFF TRBV7-7 NA once TRBJ1-1
TGCGCCAGCAGTCAATGGCGGACAGGGGGCACTGAAGCTTTCTTT CASSQWRTGGTEAFF TRBV23-1 TRBD1 NA TRBJ1-1
TGTGCCACCAGCAGAGCACCAGGGGGTATCCCCCAAGGGAATGAGCAGTTCTTC CATSRAPGGIPQGNEQFF TRBV15 TRBD1 NA TRBJ2-1
TGTGCCAGCAGTTTAGCTATCTCTGGGGCCAACGTCCTGACTTTC CASSLAISGANVLTF TRBV27 NA NA TRBJ2-6
TGTGCCAGCTCACCACCCAACCCGTTAGTCACAGATACGCAGTATTTT CASSPPNPLVTDTQYF TRBV18 NA once TRBJ2-3
TGTGCCAGCAGCGTCGACCCTAGCGGTACCTACGAGCAGTACTTC CASSVDPSGTYEQYF TRBV9 TRBD2 NA TRBJ2-7
TGCAGCGCCGAACTTCGTTCGAGTGGCTACACCTTC CSAELRSSGYTF TRBV29-1 NA NA TRBJ1-2
TGTTCCAGCAGCTCGACCGCTCTGGGACTAGCGGGAGTAGTGCAGTTCTTC CSSSSTALGLAGVVQFF TRBV7-9 TRBD2 few TRBJ2-1
TGTGCCAGCTTGGGACAGCATAACTATGGCTACACCTTC CASLGQHNYGYTF TRBV6-1 TRBD1 NA TRBJ1-2
TGTGCCAGTAGTATTAAAGCGGGGGGGCATGAGCAGTTCTTC CASSIKAGGHEQFF TRBV19 TRBD2 NA TRBJ2-1
TGTGCCAGTAGTATGCACAGGGGGGGGATCGATGAGCAGTTCTTC CASSMHRGGIDEQFF TRBV19 NA NA TRBJ2-1
TGTGCCAGCAGCCCATCTAGTCGGGGAGAGACCCAGTACTTC CASSPSSRGETQYF TRBV11-2 NA NA TRBJ2-5
TGTGCCAGCAGACCAGGGCTCCCCACATATACTGAAGCTTTCTTT CASRPGLPTYTEAFF TRBV11-2 NA NA TRBJ1-1
TGTTCCAGCAGCTCCGGTGTGGGAGGGGTCTCCTACAATGAGCAGTTCTTC CSSSSGVGGVSYNEQFF TRBV7-9 TRBD2 NA TRBJ2-1
TGCGCCAGCAGCCCCGGGAGAGGCGGGAGGGCAAAGGGGTGGGCGCAGTATTTT CASSPGRGGRAKGWAQYF TRBV4-1 TRBD2 few TRBJ2-3
TGTGCCAGCAGCCCCTCCCCCGGGACAGGGGTAAAAAAACTGTTTTTT CASSPSPGTGVKKLFF TRBV7-3 TRBD1 NA TRBJ1-4
TGTGCCAGCAGCCAGAGGGACAGCCTCTATGGCTACACCTTC CASSQRDSLYGYTF TRBV27 TRBD1 NA TRBJ1-2
TGTGCCTGCAGGCCCCTAGCGGGAGAGGCCAAGGATACGCAGTATTTT CACRPLAGEAKDTQYF TRBV2 TRBD2 NA TRBJ2-3
TGCGCCAGCAGCTCAGGACAGGTGATATCGTACTCTGGGGCCAACGTCCTGACTTTC CASSSGQVISYSGANVLTF TRBV5-1 TRBD1 NA TRBJ2-6
TGTGCCAGCAGTCGGGGGACAGCAACTAATGAAAAACTGTTTTTT CASSRGTATNEKLFF TRBV6-5 TRBD1 NA TRBJ1-4
TGTGCCAGCAGCGTGGACAGGGATTACGAGCAGTACTTC CASSVDRDYEQYF TRBV5-6 TRBD1 NA TRBJ2-7
TGCGCCAGCAGCCAAGTATCGGGGGAGGGCAATGAGCAGTTCTTC CASSQVSGEGNEQFF TRBV4-3 TRBD2 NA TRBJ2-1